A selection of T cell receptor beta chains follows, all from one sample in a study of blood T cells in healthy people across ages. Via MiXCR, TCRdb re-called the 5' RACE reads, giving one row per CDR3 protein. Of 1.5 million to 2 million distinct CDR3 sequences in the sample, roughly 49% were seen once. Source material: blood. The receptor set was obtained from a woman aged 40 to 50 in good health. The CDR3 runs from the conserved cysteine through the conserved F or W. D genes are given only for firm matches. Size is omitted from some rows. Given values are once, few, many or a class for expanded clones.

abundance: .
d_gene: .
len: 17
j_gene: TRBJ1-5
v_gene: TRBV11-2
CDR3aa: CASSLDPGGSSNQPQHF
CDR3nt: TGTGCCAGCAGCTTAGACCCGGGAGGGAGTAGCAATCAGCCCCAGCATTTT

abundance: .
d_gene: TRBD1
len: 15
j_gene: TRBJ1-4
v_gene: TRBV20-1
CDR3aa: CSASSHRGMDEKLFF
CDR3nt: TGCAGTGCCTCATCCCACAGGGGTATGGATGAAAAACTGTTTTTT

abundance: .
d_gene: TRBD1
len: 15
j_gene: TRBJ2-7
v_gene: TRBV19
CDR3aa: CASTAGQGVSYEQYF
CDR3nt: TGTGCCAGTACCGCGGGACAGGGGGTTTCCTACGAGCAGTACTTC

abundance: .
d_gene: .
len: 12
j_gene: TRBJ2-5
v_gene: TRBV9
CDR3aa: CASTGKGETQYF
CDR3nt: TGTGCCAGCACCGGAAAGGGCGAGACCCAGTACTTC

abundance: few
d_gene: .
len: 15
j_gene: TRBJ2-3
v_gene: TRBV4-1
CDR3aa: CASSQDNPASDTQYF
CDR3nt: TGCGCCAGCAGCCAAGATAACCCGGCCTCAGATACGCAGTATTTT

abundance: .
d_gene: TRBD2
len: 17
j_gene: TRBJ2-3
v_gene: TRBV4-2
CDR3aa: CASSHLLAGPSTDTQYF
CDR3nt: TGTGCCAGCAGCCATTTACTAGCGGGGCCTAGCACAGATACGCAGTATTTT

abundance: .
d_gene: TRBD1
len: 14
j_gene: TRBJ2-1
v_gene: TRBV7-6
CDR3aa: CASSFQTGANEQFF
CDR3nt: TGTGCCAGCAGCTTTCAGACAGGGGCGAATGAGCAGTTCTTC

abundance: .
d_gene: .
len: 15
j_gene: TRBJ2-3
v_gene: TRBV2
CDR3aa: CASSEFGYQTDTQYF
CDR3nt: TGTGCCAGCAGTGAATTTGGCTACCAAACAGATACGCAGTATTTT

abundance: .
d_gene: .
len: 14
j_gene: TRBJ1-1
v_gene: TRBV7-2
CDR3aa: CASSRGGSLTEAFF
CDR3nt: TGTGCCAGCAGCCGGGGCGGGAGTTTGACTGAAGCTTTCTTT

abundance: few
d_gene: .
len: 18
j_gene: TRBJ1-6
v_gene: TRBV7-6
CDR3aa: CASSLEAQTASYNSPLHF
CDR3nt: TGTGCCAGCAGCTTAGAAGCTCAGACCGCCTCCTATAATTCACCCCTCCACTTT

abundance: .
d_gene: .
len: 16
j_gene: TRBJ1-6
v_gene: TRBV20-1
CDR3aa: CSAREGESRTFSPLHF
CDR3nt: TGCAGTGCTAGAGAAGGGGAAAGTCGCACGTTTTCACCCCTCCACTTT

abundance: few
d_gene: TRBD2
len: 18
j_gene: TRBJ2-5
v_gene: TRBV4-3
CDR3aa: CASSQQRRGGRFWETQYF
CDR3nt: TGCGCCAGCAGCCAACAAAGGCGGGGGGGCCGTTTTTGGGAGACCCAGTACTTC

abundance: .
d_gene: .
len: 16
j_gene: TRBJ2-1
v_gene: TRBV6-5
CDR3aa: CASSYLGPSSYNEQFF
CDR3nt: TGTGCCAGCAGTTACCTCGGACCGAGCTCCTACAATGAGCAGTTCTTC

abundance: .
d_gene: TRBD1
len: 16
j_gene: TRBJ2-1
v_gene: TRBV5-1
CDR3aa: CASSSMGQGGWNEQFF
CDR3nt: TGCGCCAGCAGCTCGATGGGACAGGGGGGATGGAATGAGCAGTTCTTC

abundance: .
d_gene: TRBD1
len: 16
j_gene: TRBJ1-4
v_gene: TRBV5-5
CDR3aa: CASSLVQGQGNEKLFF
CDR3nt: TGTGCCAGCAGCTTGGTCCAAGGACAGGGGAATGAAAAACTGTTTTTT

abundance: .
d_gene: TRBD1
len: 16
j_gene: TRBJ2-1
v_gene: TRBV9
CDR3aa: CASSDYSGGSRNEQFF
CDR3nt: TGTGCCAGCAGTGATTATTCAGGGGGCTCTCGAAATGAGCAGTTCTTC

abundance: .
d_gene: .
len: 12
j_gene: TRBJ1-2
v_gene: TRBV20-1
CDR3aa: CSAPTPNYGYTF
CDR3nt: TGCAGTGCGCCGACACCTAACTATGGCTACACCTTC

abundance: few
d_gene: .
len: 12
j_gene: TRBJ2-7
v_gene: TRBV10-3
CDR3aa: CATGIAGHEQYF
CDR3nt: TGTGCCACCGGGATCGCCGGCCACGAGCAGTACTTC

abundance: few
d_gene: .
len: 13
j_gene: TRBJ2-1
v_gene: TRBV14
CDR3aa: CASSQEIVNEQFF
CDR3nt: TGTGCCAGCAGCCAAGAGATAGTCAATGAGCAGTTCTTC

abundance: .
d_gene: .
len: 17
j_gene: TRBJ2-7
v_gene: TRBV3-1
CDR3aa: CASSHLSRVGTPYEQYF
CDR3nt: TGTGCCAGCAGCCATTTATCCCGGGTAGGGACTCCCTACGAGCAGTACTTC

abundance: once
d_gene: .
len: 17
j_gene: TRBJ2-7
v_gene: TRBV11-2
CDR3aa: CASSLDAGVGPSYEQYF
CDR3nt: TGTGCCAGCAGCTTAGATGCGGGCGTTGGGCCCTCCTACGAGCAGTACTTC

abundance: .
d_gene: .
len: 13
j_gene: TRBJ2-3
v_gene: TRBV27
CDR3aa: CASKLVNTDTQYF
CDR3nt: TGTGCCAGCAAACTAGTGAACACAGATACGCAGTATTTT

abundance: .
d_gene: .
len: 13
j_gene: TRBJ1-4
v_gene: TRBV20-1
CDR3aa: CSAGRQPNEKLFF
CDR3nt: TGCAGTGCTGGGAGACAACCGAATGAAAAACTGTTTTTT

abundance: .
d_gene: TRBD1
len: 15
j_gene: TRBJ1-6
v_gene: TRBV7-3
CDR3aa: CASSSGQGANSPLHF
CDR3nt: TGTGCCAGCAGTTCAGGACAGGGGGCAAATTCACCCCTCCACTTT

abundance: .
d_gene: TRBD1
len: 14
j_gene: TRBJ1-6
v_gene: TRBV20-1
CDR3aa: CSAPDRGPNSPLHF
CDR3nt: TGCAGTGCCCCCGACAGGGGGCCCAATTCACCCCTCCACTTT

abundance: .
d_gene: TRBD2
len: 15
j_gene: TRBJ2-3
v_gene: TRBV4-2
CDR3aa: CASRPSGGAPDTQYF
CDR3nt: TGTGCCAGCAGACCTAGCGGGGGGGCCCCAGATACGCAGTATTTT

abundance: few
d_gene: .
len: 15
j_gene: TRBJ1-2
v_gene: TRBV4-2
CDR3aa: CASSQESDSFYGYTF
CDR3nt: TGTGCCAGCAGCCAAGAATCTGACAGCTTCTATGGCTACACCTTC

abundance: few
d_gene: .
len: 12
j_gene: TRBJ1-2
v_gene: TRBV29-1
CDR3aa: CSVERGKRGYTF
CDR3nt: TGCAGCGTTGAAAGGGGGAAACGAGGCTACACCTTC

abundance: .
d_gene: .
len: 17
j_gene: TRBJ1-1
v_gene: TRBV3-1
CDR3aa: CASSRSIGAHLDTEAFF
CDR3nt: TGTGCCAGCAGCCGGTCGATAGGGGCCCACCTGGACACTGAAGCTTTCTTT

abundance: .
d_gene: TRBD2
len: 15
j_gene: TRBJ2-1
v_gene: TRBV7-2
CDR3aa: CASSSTSGGGIEQFF
CDR3nt: TGTGCCAGCAGCTCGACTAGCGGGGGGGGGATTGAGCAGTTCTTC

abundance: .
d_gene: .
len: 14
j_gene: TRBJ1-6
v_gene: TRBV25-1
CDR3aa: CASRLQGGNSPLHF
CDR3nt: TGTGCCAGCAGGCTACAGGGTGGTAATTCACCCCTCCACTTT

abundance: once
d_gene: .
len: 16
j_gene: TRBJ1-6
v_gene: TRBV5-1
CDR3aa: CASSLEGRINNSPLHF
CDR3nt: TGCGCCAGCAGCTTGGAAGGCCGTATTAATAATTCACCCCTCCACTTT

abundance: .
d_gene: .
len: 16
j_gene: TRBJ2-5
v_gene: TRBV5-1
CDR3aa: CACSPLYSGGQETQYF
CDR3nt: TGCGCCTGCAGCCCACTCTATAGCGGAGGACAAGAGACCCAGTACTTC

abundance: few
d_gene: TRBD2
len: 21
j_gene: TRBJ2-4
v_gene: TRBV12-3/TRBV12-4
CDR3aa: CASSSLPGLAGDLLAKNIQYF
CDR3nt: TGTGCCAGCAGTTCCCTTCCTGGACTAGCGGGGGACCTCCTAGCCAAAAACATTCAGTACTTC

abundance: .
d_gene: TRBD2
len: 16
j_gene: TRBJ2-1
v_gene: TRBV28
CDR3aa: CASSSRGGAFNNEQFF
CDR3nt: TGTGCCAGCAGTAGCCGGGGGGGGGCTTTCAACAATGAGCAGTTCTTC

abundance: few
d_gene: TRBD1
len: 15
j_gene: TRBJ1-2
v_gene: TRBV6-5
CDR3aa: CASRPLQGEVRGYTF
CDR3nt: TGTGCCAGCAGGCCACTACAGGGGGAGGTGCGAGGCTACACCTTC

abundance: .
d_gene: .
len: 14
j_gene: TRBJ1-2
v_gene: TRBV7-9
CDR3aa: CASSLGSIAYGYTF
CDR3nt: TGTGCCAGCAGCTTAGGAAGCATAGCCTATGGCTACACCTTC

abundance: .
d_gene: .
len: 17
j_gene: TRBJ2-5
v_gene: TRBV6-2/TRBV6-3
CDR3aa: CASTKTEILQGFVTQYF
CDR3nt: TGTGCCAGCACCAAGACCGAGATCTTACAGGGTTTCGTGACCCAGTACTTC

abundance: .
d_gene: TRBD1
len: 15
j_gene: TRBJ2-3
v_gene: TRBV10-3
CDR3aa: CAINPGTGLADTQYF
CDR3nt: TGTGCCATCAATCCCGGGACAGGGTTGGCAGATACGCAGTATTTT

abundance: .
d_gene: TRBD2
len: 17
j_gene: TRBJ2-3
v_gene: TRBV13
CDR3aa: CASSLRLAGGYTDTQYF
CDR3nt: TGTGCCAGCAGCTTGAGACTAGCGGGGGGCTACACAGATACGCAGTATTTT

abundance: few
d_gene: TRBD1
len: 13
j_gene: TRBJ1-2
v_gene: TRBV7-2
CDR3aa: CASSRQGFSGYTF
CDR3nt: TGTGCCAGCAGCCGACAGGGTTTCAGTGGCTACACCTTC

abundance: few
d_gene: TRBD1
len: 15
j_gene: TRBJ2-1
v_gene: TRBV6-2/TRBV6-3
CDR3aa: CASSTGTGGSNEQFF
CDR3nt: TGTGCCAGCAGCACCGGGACAGGGGGCTCCAATGAGCAGTTCTTC

abundance: .
d_gene: TRBD1
len: 13
j_gene: TRBJ2-7
v_gene: TRBV27
CDR3aa: CASSPYRGNEQYF
CDR3nt: TGTGCCAGCAGTCCATACAGGGGTAACGAGCAGTACTTC

abundance: few
d_gene: TRBD2
len: 12
j_gene: TRBJ2-1
v_gene: TRBV9
CDR3aa: CASGAGYNEQFF
CDR3nt: TGTGCCAGCGGAGCGGGGTACAATGAGCAGTTCTTC

abundance: .
d_gene: TRBD2
len: 16
j_gene: TRBJ2-1
v_gene: TRBV20-1
CDR3aa: CSDRPSGGLTYNEQFF
CDR3nt: TGCAGTGACCGGCCTAGCGGGGGTCTTACCTACAATGAGCAGTTCTTC

abundance: .
d_gene: .
len: 16
j_gene: TRBJ1-6
v_gene: TRBV20-1
CDR3aa: CSAVTQAGSYNSPLHF
CDR3nt: TGCAGTGCCGTGACTCAGGCGGGCTCCTATAATTCACCCCTCCACTTT

abundance: .
d_gene: TRBD1
len: 15
j_gene: TRBJ2-1
v_gene: TRBV19
CDR3aa: CASTADRDAYNEQFF
CDR3nt: TGTGCCAGTACCGCAGACAGGGACGCCTACAATGAGCAGTTCTTC

abundance: .
d_gene: .
len: 14
j_gene: TRBJ2-7
v_gene: TRBV20-1
CDR3aa: CSATGTRRTYEQYF
CDR3nt: TGCAGTGCCACCGGGACACGGAGAACCTACGAGCAGTACTTC

abundance: .
d_gene: .
len: 17
j_gene: TRBJ2-5
v_gene: TRBV12-3/TRBV12-4
CDR3aa: CASSYKAGILSQETQYF
CDR3nt: TGTGCCAGCAGCTACAAAGCGGGCATTTTATCCCAAGAGACCCAGTACTTC

abundance: .
d_gene: TRBD2
len: 17
j_gene: TRBJ2-1
v_gene: TRBV7-2
CDR3aa: CASSLISGGGAYNEQFF
CDR3nt: TGTGCCAGCAGCTTAATTTCCGGCGGGGGGGCCTACAATGAGCAGTTCTTC

abundance: .
d_gene: .
len: 14
j_gene: TRBJ2-7
v_gene: TRBV7-7
CDR3aa: CASSLFEGGYEQYF
CDR3nt: TGTGCTAGCAGTCTTTTTGAAGGGGGCTACGAGCAGTACTTC

abundance: .
d_gene: .
len: 15
j_gene: TRBJ2-7
v_gene: TRBV19
CDR3aa: CASRWGQGYQYEQYF
CDR3nt: TGTGCCAGTAGATGGGGTCAGGGATACCAATACGAGCAGTACTTC

abundance: .
d_gene: .
len: 14
j_gene: TRBJ2-7
v_gene: TRBV28
CDR3aa: CASRPAAALYEQYF
CDR3nt: TGTGCCAGCAGGCCCGCGGCAGCTCTCTACGAGCAGTACTTC